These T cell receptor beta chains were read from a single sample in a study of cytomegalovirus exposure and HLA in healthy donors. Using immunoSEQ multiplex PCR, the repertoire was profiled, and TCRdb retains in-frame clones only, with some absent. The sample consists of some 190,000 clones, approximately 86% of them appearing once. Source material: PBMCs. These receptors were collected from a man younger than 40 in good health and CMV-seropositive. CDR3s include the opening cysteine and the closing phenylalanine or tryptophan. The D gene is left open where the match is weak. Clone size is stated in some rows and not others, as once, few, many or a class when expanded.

CASREDRYGYTF TGTGCCAGCAGGGAGGACCGCTATGGCTACACCTTC TRBJ1-2 - TRBV27 -
CASSPRTGQGGDTQYF TGTGCCAGCAGCCCGCGGACAGGACAGGGGGGCGATACGCAGTATTTT TRBJ2-3 TRBD1 TRBV9 -
CASSFHRSTGELFF TGTGCCAGCAGCTTCCACAGATCCACCGGGGAGCTGTTTTTT TRBJ2-2 - TRBV11-3 -
CASSYRDYKETQYF TGTGCCAGCAGCTACCGGGACTACAAAGAGACCCAGTACTTC TRBJ2-5 TRBD2 TRBV7-6 -
CASSFSLLSSYEQYF TGTGCCAGCAGTTTCAGTCTCCTGAGCTCCTACGAGCAGTACTTC TRBJ2-7 - TRBV27 -
CASSLASGTAYNEQFF TGTGCCAGCAGCTTAGCCTCCGGGACAGCTTACAATGAGCAGTTCTTC TRBJ2-1 TRBD1 TRBV7-2 once
CASSYSPYSEKLFF TGTGCCAGCAGTTACAGCCCCTATTCTGAAAAACTGTTTTTT TRBJ1-4 - TRBV6-6 -
CASSPLGGAVEKLFF TGTGCCAGCTCACCTCTGGGGGGCGCCGTTGAAAAACTGTTTTTT TRBJ1-4 - TRBV18 -
CASSSWVETSYNEQFF TGTGCCAGCAGCTCGTGGGTGGAGACATCCTACAATGAGCAGTTCTTC TRBJ2-1 - TRBV7-3 -
CASSVDGTNEKLFF TGTGCCAGCAGCGTAGACGGTACTAATGAAAAACTGTTTTTT TRBJ1-4 - TRBV9 -
CASSQVGGTGANVLTF TGCGCCAGCAGCCAAGTTGGGGGGACAGGGGCCAACGTCCTGACTTTC TRBJ2-6 - TRBV4-3 -
CASSFIRTGDTGELFF TGTGCCAGCAGCTTTATCCGGACAGGGGACACCGGGGAGCTGTTTTTT TRBJ2-2 TRBD1 TRBV11-3 -
CASSFSGSNQPQHF TGTGCCAGCAGTTTTTCGGGTAGCAATCAGCCCCAGCATTTT TRBJ1-5 - TRBV28 -
CASSLEGGRNYEQYF TGTGCCAGCAGTTTAGAGGGCGGGAGGAACTACGAGCAGTACTTC TRBJ2-7 TRBD2 TRBV27 -
CASGLSGGNSYEQYF TGCGCCAGCGGTCTTAGCGGAGGGAACTCCTACGAGCAGTACTTC TRBJ2-7 - TRBV4-1 few
CAISPGQGNQPQHF TGTGCCATCAGCCCGGGACAGGGGAATCAGCCCCAGCATTTT TRBJ1-5 TRBD1 TRBV10-3 -
CASSSLGYEQYF TGTGCCAGCAGCTCTTTAGGTTACGAGCAGTACTTC TRBJ2-7 - TRBV7-9 -
CASSNSGTGGPYGEEQYF TGTGCCAGCAGCAATTCCGGGACAGGGGGCCCCTACGGGGAGGAGCAGTACTTC TRBJ2-7 TRBD1 TRBV28 -
CSVETGNTEAFF TGCAGCGTTGAGACGGGGAACACTGAAGCTTTCTTT TRBJ1-1 - TRBV29-1 -
CASSTQGRGNTIYF TGTGCCAGCAGCACTCAGGGGAGGGGAAACACCATATATTTT TRBJ1-3 - TRBV7-8 -
CSVVGRQEAFF TGCAGCGTTGTTGGGCGGCAGGAAGCTTTCTTT TRBJ1-1 - TRBV29-1 -
CASSDRAYGHSPLHF TGCGCCAGCAGCGACCGGGCCTACGGGCATTCACCCCTCCACTTT TRBJ1-6 - TRBV4-3 -
CASSQGASYEQYF TGCGCCAGCAGCCAAGGCGCAAGCTACGAGCAGTACTTC TRBJ2-7 - TRBV4-1 -
CASSVADGRPGSYNEQFF TGTGCCAGCAGCGTAGCTGATGGACGCCCGGGTTCCTACAATGAGCAGTTCTTC TRBJ2-1 - TRBV9 -
CASSPTGASQPQHF TGTGCCAGCAGTCCAACAGGGGCGAGTCAGCCCCAGCATTTT TRBJ1-5 TRBD1 TRBV27 -
CASSLAGSRTDTQYF TGTGCCAGCAGCCTAGCCGGGAGTAGAACAGATACGCAGTATTTT TRBJ2-3 - TRBV7-2 -
CASSSDNSGANVLTF TGTGCCAGCAGCTCTGACAACTCTGGGGCCAACGTCCTGACTTTC TRBJ2-6 - TRBV7-3 once